This TCR beta chain is drawn from a study of T cell repertoires in cytomegalovirus infection. At the level of the study: Indications came from public TCR beta signatures; they pointed to CMV infection and to a matching HLA type.

Only a few counts were recorded for this clonotype. The antigen is unknown. TCRdb passed the reads through MiXCR, listing each CDR3 protein once. The sample holds around 100,000 distinct CDR3 sequences; under 45% are singletons and the top ten take just under 75%. The CDR3 runs to 14 residues. Germline values: CDR1 SEHNR, CDR2 FQNEAQ (reference sequence). With 3 bases removed from V and 4 bases from J, the gap between germline ends came to 10 bases. The sequencing here drew on CD8+ T cells from cultured PBMCs, taken from culture after CMV antigen stimulation. The genes are TRBV7-9 and TRBJ1-5; D is ambiguous. The origin of this receptor is a human donor in good health (CMV status not recorded). Some clones in this sample may be carry-over from other donors' samples. CDR3 loop: CASSFLENNQPQHF. Here the CDR3 DNA reads TGTGCCAGCAGCTTCTTAGAGAATAATCAGCCCCAGCATTTT.